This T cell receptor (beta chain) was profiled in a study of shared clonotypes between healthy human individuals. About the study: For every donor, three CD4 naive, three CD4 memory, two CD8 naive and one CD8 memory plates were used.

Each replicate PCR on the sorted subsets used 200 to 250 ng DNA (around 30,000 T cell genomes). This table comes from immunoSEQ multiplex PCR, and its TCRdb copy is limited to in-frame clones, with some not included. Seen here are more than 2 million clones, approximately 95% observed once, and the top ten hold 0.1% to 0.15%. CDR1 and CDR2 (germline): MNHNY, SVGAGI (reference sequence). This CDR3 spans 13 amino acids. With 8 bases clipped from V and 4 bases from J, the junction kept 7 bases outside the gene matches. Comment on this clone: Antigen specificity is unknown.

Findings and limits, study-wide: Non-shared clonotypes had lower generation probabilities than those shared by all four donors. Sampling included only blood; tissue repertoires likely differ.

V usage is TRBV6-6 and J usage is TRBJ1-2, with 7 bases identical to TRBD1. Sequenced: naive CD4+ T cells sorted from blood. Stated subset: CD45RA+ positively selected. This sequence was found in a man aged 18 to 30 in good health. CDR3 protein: CASSPGTVYGYTF. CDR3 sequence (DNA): TGTGCCAGCTCCCCTGGGACAGTCTATGGCTACACCTTC.